The 27 T cell receptor beta chains presented below share a single source sample, sequenced in a study of shared clonotypes between healthy human individuals. TCRdb's table, derived via immunoSEQ multiplex PCR, lists solely in-frame clones and lacks some. The data show 1 million to 1.3 million clones, around three quarters seen once. The sample was memory CD4+ T cells from PBMCs. Indicated subset: CD45RA-negative fraction. These TCRs come from a man younger than 35 in good health. Some clones in this sample may be carry-over from other donors' samples.

V gene TRBV18 combines with J gene TRBJ2-5; D remains unclear. CDR3 length: 13 residues. The V end was cut by 3 bases, the J end by 1 base, with 6 bases between. The germline gives CDR1 KGHSH, CDR2 LQKENI. CDR3 sequence: CASSPMAQETQYF. In DNA, the CDR3 is TGTGCCAGCTCACCTATGGCCCAAGAGACCCAGTACTTC.

This chain links TRBV12-1 with TRBJ2-7; TRBD2 is the table's D call, not checked against the DNA. TRBV12-1 is reported as a pseudogene. The CDR3 extends over 19 amino acids. The CDR3 spells CASSLSLGLTSGGSYEQYF. The CDR3 bases are TGTGCCAGCAGCTTGTCCCTTGGCTTGACTAGCGGGGGATCCTACGAGCAGTACTTC.

V and J are TRBV6-5 and TRBJ1-2; possible D gene TRBD1, 6 bases. CDR3 length: 14 amino acids. V gave up 2 bases and J gave up 8 bases, with 15 bases separating them. Germline V gene lookup returns CDR1 MNHEY and CDR2 SVGAGI. DNA for the CDR3: TGTGCCAGCAGTTACGAAGCGGGGGCGCGGGGCTACACCTTC. Translating gives CASSYEAGARGYTF.

The rearrangement uses TRBV19 and TRBJ2-1; TRBD2 aligns across 14 bases. V dropped 8 bases and J dropped 2; count of bases not matched to a gene: 8. The CDR3 sequence is 17 residues long. Germline assignment: CDR1 LNHDA and CDR2 SQIVND (reference sequence). The CDR3, as DNA: TGTGCCAGTGGGAGACTAGCGGGAGGGCTTACCTACAATGAGCAGTTCTTC. It translates to CASGRLAGGLTYNEQFF.

This clone came up once. V usage is TRBV28 and J usage is TRBJ2-1; D gene uncertain. The CDR3 is 14 residues long. V shed 8 bases and J shed 1 base, with 12 bases lying between them. Germline CDR1 MDHEN, CDR2 SYDVKM. The CDR3 DNA follows: TGTGCCAGCGAAAACGCGGTATCCTACAATGAGCAGTTCTTC. Residues: CASENAVSYNEQFF.

The chain joins TRBV4-1 to TRBJ2-5, with D perhaps matching TRBD1 or TRBD2 (6 bases each). CDR3 length: 16 amino acids. Per germline, CDR1 MGHRA and CDR2 YSYEKL. V dropped 1 base and J dropped 0 bases, with 12 bases sitting between them. The CDR3 protein is CASSQGGARYQETQYF. The CDR3 region has the DNA TGCGCCAGCAGCCAAGGGGGGGCCCGGTACCAAGAGACCCAGTACTTC.

The chain has TRBV5-1 and TRBJ1-4; TRBD1 is a possible D gene (5 bases). Germline assignment: CDR1 SGHRS and CDR2 YFSETQ. Trimming took 2 bases from V and 2 from J, leaving 10 bases between them. The CDR3 spans 15 residues. The CDR3 reads CASSFAGGTNEKLFF. The CDR3 DNA reads as TGCGCCAGCAGCTTTGCGGGGGGGACTAATGAAAAACTGTTTTTT.

The chain joins TRBV2 to TRBJ1-1, with 7 bases that match TRBD1. V lost 4 bases, J lost 0 bases, and 2 bases stayed unmatched. The CDR3 sequence is 14 residues long. The germline V gene encodes CDR1 SNHLY and CDR2 FYNNEI. The CDR3 region is CASSGDRLNTEAFF. The CDR3 DNA follows: TGTGCCAGCAGTGGGGACAGATTGAACACTGAAGCTTTCTTT.

The gene calls are TRBV10-3 and TRBJ2-1; D tentatively fits TRBD1 or TRBD2 (5 bases each). This CDR3 has 15 residues. The V end was cut by 4 bases, the J end by 6 bases, with 16 bases between. CDR1 ENHRY and CDR2 SYGVKD come from the germline V gene. The CDR3 nucleotides read TGTGCCATCAGTGCCGGACTCAGGGAAGGCAATGAGCAGTTCTTC. Protein: CAISAGLREGNEQFF.

The rearrangement links TRBV7-9 to TRBJ2-5, with D uncertain. This CDR3 contains 14 residues. The germline CDR1 and CDR2 sequences are SEHNR and FQNEAQ (reference sequence). The V end lost 3 bases, the J end lost 2 bases, and 10 bases lay between the germline ends. The CDR3 loop is CASSFMLGQETQYF. The CDR3 nucleotides are TGTGCCAGCAGCTTTATGCTGGGTCAAGAGACCCAGTACTTC.

The chain is built from TRBV28 and TRBJ1-2, with D unclear. The CDR3 contains 11 residues. V was trimmed by 4 bases and J by 9 bases, leaving 9 bases between them. CDR1 is MDHEN and CDR2 is SYDVKM in the germline V gene. CDR3 loop: CASSYGWSYTF. CDR3 nucleotide sequence: TGTGCCAGCAGTTACGGGTGGAGCTACACCTTC.

This chain joins TRBV9 and TRBJ1-1; D ambiguous. V lost 4 bases, J lost 1 base, and 11 bases lay in between. This CDR3 has 14 residues. CDR1 and CDR2 (germline): SGDLS, YYNGEE. The CDR3: CASSSGSENTEAFF. The CDR3, as DNA: TGTGCCAGCAGCAGCGGGTCGGAGAACACTGAAGCTTTCTTT.

The J gene is TRBJ1-4, the V gene TRBV5-4; unclear D gene. This CDR3 has 13 amino acids. Germline V lookup: CDR1 SGHNT, CDR2 YYREEE (reference sequence). Deletions cut 4 bases from V and 8 bases from J, with 12 bases between. The CDR3 loop is CASSVESREKLFF. Here the CDR3 DNA reads TGTGCCAGCAGCGTTGAAAGTCGGGAAAAACTGTTTTTT.

This clone was recorded a few times. The chain employs TRBV4-2 and TRBJ2-1; TRBD1 is a possible D gene (6 bases). This CDR3 spans 15 amino acids. From germline, CDR1 is LGHNA and CDR2 YNFKEQ. The V and J ends lost 0 bases and 5 bases respectively, with 11 bases between them. The chain's CDR3 is CASSQDQGTDNEQFF. CDR3 in DNA: TGTGCCAGCAGCCAAGATCAGGGGACCGACAATGAGCAGTTCTTC.

The rearrangement uses TRBV27 and TRBJ2-7; D could derive from TRBD1 or TRBD2 (5 bases each). The germline V gene has CDR1 MNHEY and CDR2 SMNVEV (reference sequence). Trimming pared 2 bases from V and 4 bases from J, leaving 15 bases between. The CDR3 totals 15 residues. The CDR3 region has the DNA TGTGCCAGCAGTTTAAGTCTGAATTGGGGGTACGAGCAGTACTTC. It translates to CASSLSLNWGYEQYF.

This clone was counted only a few times. This chain uses TRBV27 with TRBJ1-4; the D gene is possibly TRBD1 (5 bases). Trimming took off 6 bases at V and 12 bases at J, with 14 bases between the two ends. The CDR3 consists of 12 residues. Germline assignment: CDR1 MNHEY and CDR2 SMNVEV (reference sequence). In nucleotides, the CDR3 is TGTGCCAGCAGGGGGGAGCGGGAGGAACTGTTTTTT. Protein: CASRGEREELFF.

The chain links TRBV7-2 to TRBJ2-5; D possibly corresponds to TRBD2 (6 bases). Germline V gene sequence: CDR1 SGHTA, CDR2 FQGNSA. The CDR3 has 13 amino acids. V was cut by 8 bases and J by 5 bases, with 15 bases left in between. The CDR3 here is CASCSGPRETQYF. The CDR3, as DNA: TGTGCCAGCTGTAGCGGTCCTCGGGAGACCCAGTACTTC.

The chain is built from TRBV11-1 and TRBJ2-7; 12 nucleotides match TRBD2. Germline CDR1 reads SGHAT; CDR2 reads FQDESV (reference sequence). The trim removed 0 bases at V and 5 bases at J, leaving 5 bases unmatched. The CDR3 is 16 amino acids. The CDR3: CASSLARLAGEDEQYF. CDR3 DNA sequence: TGTGCCAGCAGCTTAGCGAGACTAGCGGGAGAAGACGAGCAGTACTTC.

The chain couples TRBV11-2 to TRBJ2-3, with unresolved D. This CDR3 region has 12 residues. CDR1 and CDR2 (germline): SGHAT, FQNNGV. The V gene lost 0 bases and the J gene lost 8 bases, with 6 bases spanning the gap. CDR3 bases: TGTGCCAGCAGCTTAGAGTTCGGTACGCAGTATTTT. Its translation: CASSLEFGTQYF. The entire variable domain, with the rest obtained from reference TRBV11-2 and TRBJ2-3, is as follows: EAGVAQSPRYKIIEKRQSVAFWCNPISGHATLYWYQQILGQGPKLLIQFQNNGVVDDSQLPKDRFSAERLKGVDSTLKIQPAKLEDSAVYLCASSLEFGTQYFGPGTRLTVL.

The count of this clone is one. V is TRBV6-1 and J is TRBJ1-4; D unresolved. The CDR3 spans 15 residues. CDR1 and CDR2 from the germline V gene are MNHNS and SASEGT. V was clipped by 3 bases and J by 7 bases, with 15 bases between them. CDR3 bases: TGTGCCAGCAGTGAGGGCGCCGGGTATCCTGAAAAACTGTTTTTT. Its protein is CASSEGAGYPEKLFF.

The CDR3 loop reads CASSALSEAFF. CDR3 DNA sequence: TGTGCCAGCAGTGCCCTCTCTGAAGCTTTCTTT. The genes are TRBV28 and TRBJ1-1, with no clear D. Per the germline V gene, CDR1 is MDHEN and CDR2 is SYDVKM. The length of the CDR3 is 11 residues. The V and J ends lost 5 bases and 6 bases respectively, with 7 bases between them.

V gene TRBV4-1 combines with J gene TRBJ2-5; a possible D gene is TRBD2 (6 bases). Trimming cost V 8 bases and J 3 bases, with 13 bases left between them. The germline V gene has CDR1 MGHRA and CDR2 YSYEKL. This CDR3 region has 13 residues. Here the CDR3 DNA reads TGCGCCAGCGGACTGGGACTTAAAGAGACCCAGTACTTC. Protein: CASGLGLKETQYF.

The chain has TRBV5-6 and TRBJ1-1; D ambiguous. CDR3 length: 15 residues. Trimming shortened V by 1 base and J by 11 bases, and 21 bases separated the two germline ends. Germline CDR1 reads SGHDT; CDR2 reads YYEEEE. The CDR3 loop is CASSLYSVRQGLAFF. The CDR3 DNA reads TGTGCCAGCAGCTTGTACTCAGTCCGCCAAGGGTTGGCTTTCTTT.

This chain uses TRBV5-4 with TRBJ2-2; TRBD2 matches 11 bases. Germline trimming cut 4 bases from V and 3 bases from J; bases unmatched to any gene: 2. The CDR3 totals 15 residues. Germline loops: CDR1 SGHNT, CDR2 YYREEE (reference sequence). Here the CDR3 DNA reads TGTGCCAGCAGCCTAGCGGGAGGTCACACCGGGGAGCTGTTTTTT. Translation: CASSLAGGHTGELFF.

This clone was seen a few times. The gene calls are TRBV6-1 and TRBJ1-2, with no clear D. This CDR3 spans 15 amino acids. V lost 1 base and J lost 10, with 19 bases in between. Germline CDR1 MNHNS, CDR2 SASEGT. The chain's CDR3 is CASSEEVSRTKFYTF. As DNA, the CDR3 is TGTGCCAGCAGTGAAGAAGTTTCCAGGACCAAGTTCTACACCTTC.

The rearrangement uses TRBV13 and TRBJ2-4, with D perhaps TRBD2 (6 bases). The length of the CDR3 is 15 residues. CDR1 is PRHDT, CDR2 FYEKMQ, per germline (reference sequence). Trimming pared 5 bases from V and 1 base from J, leaving 12 bases between. CDR3: CASSRGNSAKNIQYF. Written as DNA, the CDR3 is TGTGCCAGCAGCCGGGGGAATTCCGCCAAAAACATTCAGTACTTC.

The CDR3 protein is CSVRFQETQYF. The CDR3 region has the DNA TGCAGCGTTCGGTTCCAAGAGACCCAGTACTTC. The rearrangement uses TRBV29-1 and TRBJ2-5; the D is unclear. The V end was cut by 5 bases, the J end by 1 base, with 5 bases between. CDR1 is SQVTM, CDR2 ANQGSEA, per germline. This CDR3 is 11 amino acids long.